This is a list of T cell receptor beta chains from one sample in a study of CD8 T cells in Susac syndrome. A single record per CDR3 protein comes from TCRdb applying MiXCR to the immunoSEQ multiplex PCR reads. The profile covers fewer than 300,000 distinct CDR3 sequences, with about 88% appearing a single time and over 0.1% taken by the ten largest. The specimen sequenced was CD8+ T cells from PBMCs. The receptors here all came from a human donor with multiple sclerosis. CDR3s include the opening cysteine and the closing phenylalanine or tryptophan. Fields, in order: clone size, D gene, J gene, V gene, CDR3 length, CDR3 DNA, CDR3 protein. A D gene is named only where the DNA matches it firmly. Some rows mark clone size as missing; the rest say once, few, many or name a class of expanded clone.

size: -; D: -; J: TRBJ2-7; V: TRBV5-1; length: 16; DNA: TGCGCCAGCAGCTTGGACCCGGGATCCGTCTCCTACGAGCAGTACTTC; CDR3: CASSLDPGSVSYEQYF
size: few; D: TRBD2; J: TRBJ2-7; V: TRBV19; length: 14; DNA: TGTGCCAGTAGTACGACTAGCGGAACCTACGAGCAGTACTTC; CDR3: CASSTTSGTYEQYF
size: -; D: TRBD2; J: TRBJ2-1; V: TRBV29-1; length: 16; DNA: TGCAGCGCCCTGGGACTAGCGGGGTCCGCATACAATGAGCAGTTCTTC; CDR3: CSALGLAGSAYNEQFF
size: -; D: -; J: TRBJ2-7; V: TRBV29-1; length: 10; DNA: TGCAGCGTTATAGGGGAGGAGCAGTACTTC; CDR3: CSVIGEEQYF
size: -; D: -; J: TRBJ2-3; V: TRBV9; length: 13; DNA: TGTGCCAGCAGCCCCTTCGGGGCCGATACGCAGTATTTT; CDR3: CASSPFGADTQYF
size: once; D: TRBD1; J: TRBJ1-5; V: TRBV2; length: 14; DNA: TGTGCCAGCAGTGAAGGTGGCGGGGACAGGGCCCAGCATTTT; CDR3: CASSEGGGDRAQHF
size: -; D: -; J: TRBJ1-1; V: TRBV13; length: 14; DNA: TGTGCCAGCAGCAAACGACAGGCCCTGACTGAAGCTTTCTTT; CDR3: CASSKRQALTEAFF
size: -; D: TRBD2; J: TRBJ2-1; V: TRBV19; length: 17; DNA: TGTGCCAGTAGGGCGGGAGGGCCCCATTCCTCTCTCAATGAGCAGTTCTTC; CDR3: CASRAGGPHSSLNEQFF
size: -; D: -; J: TRBJ2-7; V: TRBV6-1; length: 16; DNA: TGTGCCAGCAGTGACCTACCCACGGGACGAGCTTACGAGCAGTACTTC; CDR3: CASSDLPTGRAYEQYF
size: once; D: -; J: TRBJ1-5; V: TRBV12-5; length: 11; DNA: TGTGCTAGTGGTACAAATCAGCCCCAGCATTTT; CDR3: CASGTNQPQHF
size: -; D: TRBD2; J: TRBJ2-3; V: TRBV29-1; length: 14; DNA: TGCAGCGTAGATAGCGGGGTTAGCACAGATACGCAGTATTTT; CDR3: CSVDSGVSTDTQYF
size: -; D: -; J: TRBJ1-1; V: TRBV28; length: 14; DNA: TGTGCCAGCAGTCCCGACGGACTCACCACTGAAGCTTTCTTT; CDR3: CASSPDGLTTEAFF
size: -; D: TRBD2; J: TRBJ2-2; V: TRBV27; length: 15; DNA: TGTGCCAGCAGTTTGGTCTCAGGGAGGGGCGGGGAGCTGTTTTTT; CDR3: CASSLVSGRGGELFF
size: -; D: TRBD1; J: TRBJ1-2; V: TRBV7-9; length: 15; DNA: TGTGCCAGCAGCACCGGGACAGGGGTTAACTATGGCTACACCTTC; CDR3: CASSTGTGVNYGYTF
size: once; D: -; J: TRBJ2-7; V: TRBV14; length: 13; DNA: TGTGCCAGCAGCCAAGTCGTCCTCTACGAGCAGTACTTC; CDR3: CASSQVVLYEQYF
size: -; D: -; J: TRBJ1-3; V: TRBV2; length: 12; DNA: TGTGCCAGCATCGAAAGGTCAGACACCATATATTTT; CDR3: CASIERSDTIYF
size: few; D: TRBD2; J: TRBJ2-1; V: TRBV27; length: 16; DNA: TGTGCCAGCAGTTTTTCGGCGGGAGAATCCTACAATGAGCAGTTCTTC; CDR3: CASSFSAGESYNEQFF
size: -; D: TRBD1; J: TRBJ1-2; V: TRBV28; length: 15; DNA: TGTGCCAGCAGTGCCTCCAGGGGGTGGTTCTTTGGCTACACCTTC; CDR3: CASSASRGWFFGYTF
size: -; D: -; J: TRBJ2-7; V: TRBV5-1; length: 15; DNA: TGCGCCAGCAGCTTGGTAACTGGGAGCCTCTACGAGCAGTACTTC; CDR3: CASSLVTGSLYEQYF
size: -; D: TRBD1; J: TRBJ1-5; V: TRBV6-1; length: 16; DNA: TGTGCCAGCAGCGGCCCCCTCAGGGGGCAGAGGCAGCCCCAGCATTTT; CDR3: CASSGPLRGQRQPQHF
size: -; D: TRBD2; J: TRBJ2-2; V: TRBV4-2; length: 16; DNA: TGTGCCAGCAGCCAAGCGCTAGCGGGAGATGCCGGGGAGCTGTTTTTT; CDR3: CASSQALAGDAGELFF
size: once; D: TRBD2; J: TRBJ2-1; V: TRBV6-1; length: 17; DNA: TGTGCCAGCAGCCACCCCGGGAAGCGGGAGACCTACAATGAGCAGTTCTTC; CDR3: CASSHPGKRETYNEQFF
size: -; D: -; J: TRBJ1-6; V: TRBV28; length: 11; DNA: TGTGCCAGCAGTTTGACTTCACCCCTCCACTTT; CDR3: CASSLTSPLHF
size: -; D: -; J: TRBJ1-5; V: TRBV15; length: 17; DNA: TGTGCCACCAGCAGCGCTCCATGGGCCTACCCCAATCAGCCCCAGCATTTT; CDR3: CATSSAPWAYPNQPQHF
size: -; D: -; J: TRBJ1-1; V: TRBV29-1; length: 12; DNA: TGCAGCGTTGCACGGTGGAACACTGAAGCTTTCTTT; CDR3: CSVARWNTEAFF
size: -; D: TRBD1; J: TRBJ2-1; V: TRBV10-3; length: 14; DNA: TGTGCCATCAGTGAGGACAGGGGAAACAATGAGCAGTTCTTC; CDR3: CAISEDRGNNEQFF
size: -; D: -; J: TRBJ2-5; V: TRBV2; length: 13; DNA: TGTGCCAGCATGCTGCTAAGGGGAGAGACCCAGTACTTC; CDR3: CASMLLRGETQYF
size: -; D: -; J: TRBJ1-5; V: TRBV12-3/TRBV12-4; length: 16; DNA: TGTGCCAGCAGTTTAGCAAGTGTGAGGCCTGATCAGCCCCAGCATTTT; CDR3: CASSLASVRPDQPQHF
size: -; D: TRBD2; J: TRBJ2-1; V: TRBV3-1; length: 14; DNA: TGTGCCAGCAGCCGTGTCGGGAGGATCAATGAGCAGTTCTTC; CDR3: CASSRVGRINEQFF
size: -; D: -; J: TRBJ2-5; V: TRBV29-1; length: 14; DNA: TGCAGCGACCGACCCTTCACGGATACAGAGACCCAGTACTTC; CDR3: CSDRPFTDTETQYF
size: -; D: -; J: TRBJ2-3; V: TRBV27; length: 11; DNA: TGTGCCAGCGCGGCTACAGATACGCAGTATTTT; CDR3: CASAATDTQYF
size: -; D: TRBD1; J: TRBJ1-2; V: TRBV19; length: 14; DNA: TGTGCCAGTAGCTTTCGAGCAGGGGGCTCTGGCTACACCTTC; CDR3: CASSFRAGGSGYTF
size: few; D: -; J: TRBJ2-1; V: TRBV12-3/TRBV12-4; length: 13; DNA: TGTGCCAGCTCCTCCTCCCTGTACAATGAGCAGTTCTTC; CDR3: CASSSSLYNEQFF
size: -; D: TRBD1; J: TRBJ1-5; V: TRBV2; length: 14; DNA: TGTGCCAGCAGTGTGGGACAGGGGATTCAGCCCCAGCATTTT; CDR3: CASSVGQGIQPQHF
size: -; D: -; J: TRBJ2-3; V: TRBV7-9; length: 14; DNA: TGTGCCAGCAGCCGACAGAGTAGCACAGATACGCAGTATTTT; CDR3: CASSRQSSTDTQYF
size: -; D: -; J: TRBJ2-1; V: TRBV19; length: 14; DNA: TGTGCCAGTAGTAAATCCCTCCTGGCGGATGAGCAGTTCTTC; CDR3: CASSKSLLADEQFF
size: -; D: -; J: TRBJ2-1; V: TRBV12-5; length: 12; DNA: TGTGCTAGTGGGATCAGGGACAATGAGCAGTTCTTC; CDR3: CASGIRDNEQFF
size: -; D: -; J: TRBJ1-5; V: TRBV6-5; length: 14; DNA: TGTGCCAGCAGTTACTTTGGAGGAAATCAGCCCCAGCATTTT; CDR3: CASSYFGGNQPQHF
size: few; D: -; J: TRBJ2-7; V: TRBV14; length: 14; DNA: TGTGCCAGCAGCCAAGCCCCAGGGACCTACGAGCAGTACTTC; CDR3: CASSQAPGTYEQYF
size: -; D: -; J: TRBJ2-5; V: TRBV12-3/TRBV12-4; length: 14; DNA: TGTGCCAGCAGTCAGGACGTACATCAAGAGACCCAGTACTTC; CDR3: CASSQDVHQETQYF
size: -; D: TRBD2; J: TRBJ2-7; V: TRBV6-7; length: 14; DNA: TGTGCCAGCAGTTCAAGCGGGAGCTCCTACGAGCAGTACTTC; CDR3: CASSSSGSSYEQYF
size: -; D: -; J: TRBJ2-5; V: TRBV19; length: 14; DNA: TGTGCCAGTAGCATAACAGCTGACCAAGAGACCCAGTACTTC; CDR3: CASSITADQETQYF
size: -; D: -; J: TRBJ1-1; V: TRBV19; length: 13; DNA: TGTGCCACAAATGACGCAATGAACACTGAAGCTTTCTTT; CDR3: CATNDAMNTEAFF
size: -; D: -; J: TRBJ2-7; V: TRBV27; length: 13; DNA: TGTGCCAGCAGTTTGCAGGGCCTTAAGGAGCAGTACTTC; CDR3: CASSLQGLKEQYF
size: -; D: -; J: TRBJ2-1; V: TRBV20-1; length: 16; DNA: TGCAGTGCTGGGCCGTGGGCGGAGAGCTCCTACAATGAGCAGTTCTTC; CDR3: CSAGPWAESSYNEQFF
size: once; D: -; J: TRBJ2-4; V: TRBV20-1; length: 11; DNA: TGCAGTGCTAGCAGGGACCGCGTTCAGTACTTC; CDR3: CSASRDRVQYF
size: few; D: -; J: TRBJ2-5; V: TRBV7-9; length: 12; DNA: TGTGCCAGCAGCTTACGCTTGGAGACCCAGTACTTC; CDR3: CASSLRLETQYF
size: -; D: -; J: TRBJ2-7; V: TRBV13; length: 14; DNA: TGTGCCAGCAGCCAACGGGTGGGGTTCCCCGAGCAGTACTTC; CDR3: CASSQRVGFPEQYF
size: few; D: TRBD2; J: TRBJ2-7; V: TRBV7-2; length: 14; DNA: TGTGCCAGCAGTCTAGCGGGACCTACCTACGAGCAGTACTTC; CDR3: CASSLAGPTYEQYF
size: -; D: -; J: TRBJ1-5; V: TRBV7-9; length: 14; DNA: TGTGCCAGCAGCTTCGGGCACAGCAATCAGCCCCAGCATTTT; CDR3: CASSFGHSNQPQHF
size: -; D: -; J: TRBJ2-1; V: TRBV7-9; length: 12; DNA: TGTGCCAGCAGCTTAGCAGACAGGCAGCAGTTCTTC; CDR3: CASSLADRQQFF
size: -; D: -; J: TRBJ2-7; V: TRBV29-1; length: 11; DNA: TGCAGCGTTGGTTTAGACTACGAGCAGTACTTC; CDR3: CSVGLDYEQYF
size: -; D: -; J: TRBJ1-1; V: TRBV9; length: 14; DNA: TGTGCCAGCAGCGTAGTAAAAAAACGGGGCTCTGCTTTCTTT; CDR3: CASSVVKKRGSAFF